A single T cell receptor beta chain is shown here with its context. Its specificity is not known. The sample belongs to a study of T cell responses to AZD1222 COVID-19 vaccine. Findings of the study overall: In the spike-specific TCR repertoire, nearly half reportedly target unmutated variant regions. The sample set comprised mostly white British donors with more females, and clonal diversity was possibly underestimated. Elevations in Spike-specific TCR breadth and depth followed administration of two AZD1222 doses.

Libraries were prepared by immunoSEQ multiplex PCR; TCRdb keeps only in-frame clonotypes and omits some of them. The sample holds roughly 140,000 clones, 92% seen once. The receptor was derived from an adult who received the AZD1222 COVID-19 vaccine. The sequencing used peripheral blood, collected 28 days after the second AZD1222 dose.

The CDR3 bases are TGTGCCAGCAGCTTGGGAGGGCTCGAGCAGTTCTTC. Translating it yields CASSLGGLEQFF. This chain uses TRBV5-6 with TRBJ2-1, with D possibly TRBD2 on 5 matching bases. Trimming shortened V by 0 bases and J by 10 bases, and 8 bases separated the two germline ends. The CDR3 has 12 residues. Germline CDR1 reads SGHDT; CDR2 reads YYEEEE.